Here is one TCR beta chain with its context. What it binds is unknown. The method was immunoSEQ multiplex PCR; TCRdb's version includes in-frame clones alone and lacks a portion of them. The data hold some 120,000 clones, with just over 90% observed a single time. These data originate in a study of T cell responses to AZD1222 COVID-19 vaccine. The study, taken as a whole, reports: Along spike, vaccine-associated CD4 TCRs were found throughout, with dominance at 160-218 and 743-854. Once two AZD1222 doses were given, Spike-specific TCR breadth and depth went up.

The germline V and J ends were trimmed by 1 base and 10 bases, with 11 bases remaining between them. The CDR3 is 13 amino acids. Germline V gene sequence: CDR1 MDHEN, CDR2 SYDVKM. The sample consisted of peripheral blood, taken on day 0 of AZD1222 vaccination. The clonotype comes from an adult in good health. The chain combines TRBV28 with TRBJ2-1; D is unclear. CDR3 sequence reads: CASSLSWSPEQFF. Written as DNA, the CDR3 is TGTGCCAGCAGTTTATCGTGGAGCCCCGAGCAGTTCTTC.